These 21 T cell receptor beta chains were sequenced from one sample in a study of human T cells and chemical hapten exposure. Time point reported: patch test 1, 2 weeks after DPC sensitization. Regarding treatment: therapeutic diphenylcyclopropenone sensitization with weekly scalp DPC. The authors extracted total RNA from unfractionated whole blood. MiXCR, applied by TCRdb to the RACE reads, yields one record per CDR3 protein. The table has approximately 34,000 distinct CDR3 sequences, around 6.4% seen once. Sample: whole blood, taken in connection with sensitization to the hapten diphenylcyclopropenone (DPC). These receptors were obtained from a woman in her thirties with alopecia areata. Some clones in this sample may be carry-over from other donors' samples.

The chain employs TRBV20-1 and TRBJ1-1, with 8 bases aligning to TRBD1. CDR3 size: 13 residues. With 2 bases clipped from V and 5 bases from J, the junction kept 4 bases outside the gene matches. CDR1 and CDR2 (germline): DFQATT, SNEGSKA (reference sequence). The CDR3 sequence: CSARQDRGTEAFF. CDR3 bases: TGCAGTGCTAGACAAGACAGGGGAACTGAAGCTTTCTTT.

This clonotype was observed many times. The rearrangement joins TRBV12-3 or TRBV12-4 to TRBJ2-1; maybe TRBD1 (5 bases). Between the trimmed V and J ends, which lost 3 bases and 13 bases, there was a span of 10 bases. The CDR3 has 11 amino acids. CDR3 region: CASSFRTSQFF. The CDR3 region has the DNA TGTGCCAGCAGTTTTAGGACAAGTCAGTTCTTC.

This clonotype was seen more than once but under ten times. The chain has TRBV2 and TRBJ2-5; weak D call: TRBD1 (6 bases). Per germline, CDR1 SNHLY and CDR2 FYNNEI. The CDR3 length is 14 residues. Trimming cost V 6 bases and J 7 bases, with 18 bases left between them. CDR3 DNA: TGTGCCAGCAGAGAGTCCGGGACAATAAGGACCCAGTACTTC. Protein sequence: CASRESGTIRTQYF.

The CDR3: CASSFGGGNEKLFF. CDR3 DNA sequence: TGTGCCAGCAGCTTTGGTGGCGGTAATGAAAAACTGTTTTTT. J is TRBJ1-4 and V is TRBV5-4; D unclear. From germline, CDR1 is SGHNT and CDR2 YYREEE (reference sequence). The CDR3 is made up of 14 amino acids. Trimming cost V 2 bases and J 4 bases, with 9 bases left between them.

This clonotype turned up a few times. The chain uses TRBV4-1 and TRBJ2-7; D not certain. Germline V lookup: CDR1 MGHRA, CDR2 YSYEKL. Trimming cost V 5 bases and J 3 bases, with 8 bases left between them. CDR3 length: 12 residues. CDR3 DNA: TGCGCCAGCAGCTCCAGCGTCTACGAGCAGTACTTC. Translated, it gives CASSSSVYEQYF.

This clonotype was seen a few times. The chain carries TRBV6-6 and TRBJ1-2; 7 bases align to TRBD1. With 5 bases clipped from V and 3 bases from J, the junction kept 3 bases outside the gene matches. Germline V gene sequence: CDR1 MNHNY, CDR2 SVGAGI (reference sequence). The CDR3 consists of 13 residues. DNA for the CDR3: TGTGCCAGCAGTCAAACAGGGGACTATGGCTACACCTTC. Amino acids: CASSQTGDYGYTF.

V is TRBV6-5 and J is TRBJ1-5; a weak D match, TRBD1 (5 bases). This CDR3 region has 13 residues. Germline assignment: CDR1 MNHEY and CDR2 SVGAGI. Trimming pared 5 bases from V and 5 bases from J, leaving 10 bases between. CDR3: CASSQDSDQPQHF. DNA of the CDR3: TGTGCCAGCAGTCAAGACAGCGATCAGCCCCAGCATTTT.

The chain carries TRBV27 and TRBJ2-3, with D uncertain. There are 14 residues in the CDR3. Per germline, CDR1 MNHEY and CDR2 SMNVEV (reference sequence). The ends were cut back, 2 bases at V and 1 base at J, with 7 bases in the middle. This CDR3 is CASSLVLGTDTQYF. CDR3 bases: TGTGCCAGCAGTTTAGTCCTTGGCACAGATACGCAGTATTTT.

This clonotype was seen only a few times. CDR3 amino acids: CSAPGTGGRGYTF. CDR3 in DNA: TGCAGTGCTCCCGGGACAGGGGGAAGAGGCTACACCTTC. The rearrangement joins TRBV20-1 to TRBJ1-2; 11 bases are shared with TRBD1. The V gene end was trimmed by 5 bases and the J gene end by 8 bases; junction bases not matched to a gene: 7. This CDR3 contains 13 residues. CDR1 and CDR2 (germline): DFQATT, SNEGSKA (reference sequence).

The rearrangement joins TRBV19 to TRBJ2-1; 7 nucleotides align to TRBD1. The CDR3 runs 18 residues. V shed 4 bases, J shed 0 bases, and the junction held 12 bases outside the gene matches. Looked up from germline, CDR1 is LNHDA and CDR2 is SQIVND (reference sequence). The CDR3 spells CASSTTLGQVSSYNEQFF. CDR3 in DNA: TGTGCCAGTAGTACAACTCTCGGACAGGTGAGCTCCTACAATGAGCAGTTCTTC.

The V gene is TRBV12-5, the J gene TRBJ2-1; 7 bases agree with TRBD1. Losses at the gene ends were 3 bases for V and 9 bases for J; bases not matched to a gene: 8. The CDR3 is made up of 14 amino acids. Germline loops: CDR1 LGHNT, CDR2 FRNRAP. CDR3 loop: CASGFAQGVSEQFF. The CDR3 DNA follows: TGTGCTAGTGGTTTCGCCCAGGGGGTTAGTGAGCAGTTCTTC.

This clonotype was observed a handful of times. The J gene is TRBJ1-1, the V gene TRBV7-3; tentative D call: TRBD1 (5 bases). The CDR3 is made up of 15 amino acids. Germline CDR1 reads SGHTA; CDR2 reads FQGTGA. V lost 1 base and J lost 7, with 16 bases in between. CDR3 nucleotide sequence: TGTGCCAGCAGCTTAAACAACTTGGGCCAGGGTGAAGCTTTCTTT. The encoded protein is CASSLNNLGQGEAFF.

Many counts were recorded for this clonotype. The gene calls are TRBV2 and TRBJ1-3; weak D call: TRBD1 (6 bases). V lost 6 bases, J lost 0 bases, and 12 bases lay in between. CDR3 length equals 15 residues. Germline loops: CDR1 SNHLY, CDR2 FYNNEI. CDR3 region: CASSPDRNSGNTIYF. CDR3 DNA: TGTGCCAGCAGCCCGGACAGAAACTCTGGAAACACCATATATTTT.

The table lists this clonotype with many counts. The chain recombines TRBV5-1 with TRBJ1-1, with D unclear. Germline V gene lookup returns CDR1 SGHRS and CDR2 YFSETQ. V was cut by 2 bases and J by 1 base, with 9 bases left in between. The CDR3 loop spans 14 amino acids. CDR3 sequence reads: CASSFNWANTEAFF. As DNA, the CDR3 is TGCGCCAGCAGCTTTAATTGGGCGAACACTGAAGCTTTCTTT.

This clonotype was seen repeatedly, ten times or more. This sequence joins TRBV7-8 and TRBJ1-2, with D hard to call. CDR1 is SGHVS, CDR2 FQNEAQ, per germline. Between the trimmed V and J ends, which lost 3 bases and 3 bases, there was a span of 17 bases. The CDR3 covers 16 residues. CDR3 sequence reads: CASSFPRGSNDYGYTF. The CDR3 DNA reads TGTGCCAGCAGCTTCCCCCGAGGGTCGAATGACTATGGCTACACCTTC.

This sequence joins TRBV7-2 and TRBJ2-5; 7 nucleotides align to TRBD2. V lost 1 base and J lost 5; bases outside the gene matches: 10. The V gene's germline CDR1 is SGHTA and CDR2 FQGNSA. The CDR3 spans 16 residues. The CDR3 DNA follows: TGTGCCAGCAGCTTAGGGGCGGGCGGGGGTATGGAGACCCAGTACTTC. It is translated as CASSLGAGGGMETQYF.

This clonotype was picked up a small number of times. The CDR3 coding sequence is TGTGCCAGCAGTTTAGCGGGGGGCCGGGATACGCAGTATTTT. Amino acids: CASSLAGGRDTQYF. The V and J genes are TRBV27 and TRBJ2-3; TRBD2 agrees at 8 bases. This CDR3 comprises 14 residues. CDR1 and CDR2 (germline): MNHEY, SMNVEV (reference sequence). J gave up 6 bases and V 2 bases, and 4 bases lay outside the gene matches.

This clonotype was seen a few times. This rearrangement joins TRBV19 to TRBJ2-2; 9 bases match TRBD1. Trimming at V came to 9 bases and at J to 6 bases, leaving 11 bases not matched to a gene. The length of the CDR3 is 15 residues. Germline CDR1 is LNHDA and CDR2 is SQIVND (reference sequence). For the CDR3, the DNA is TGTGCCAGGAGAAGGGGACAGGGAGCCCCCGGGGAGCTGTTTTTT. Translated: CARRRGQGAPGELFF.

This clonotype has just a few counts. The chain joins TRBV11-2 to TRBJ2-5; TRBD2 agrees at 8 bases. V lost 2 bases to trimming and J lost 5 bases; unmatched junction nucleotides: 10. Germline values: CDR1 SGHAT, CDR2 FQNNGV. CDR3 length: 16 residues. DNA of the CDR3: TGTGCCAGCAGCTTATCCTGGGGACTAGGAGGCGAGACCCAGTACTTC. It codes for CASSLSWGLGGETQYF.

CDR3 in amino acids: CASSQESKLAVNEQFF. The CDR3 region has the DNA TGTGCCAGCAGCCAAGAATCTAAACTAGCAGTCAATGAGCAGTTCTTC. The rearrangement joins TRBV4-2 to TRBJ2-1; TRBD2 is a possible D gene (6 bases). The ends were cut back, 0 bases at V and 6 bases at J, with 15 bases in the middle. Germline V gives CDR1 LGHNA, CDR2 YNFKEQ. This CDR3 is 16 amino acids long.

In DNA, the CDR3 is TGCAGTGCGATGGGGCCAACGGACAGGGGCAGAGATACGCAGTATTTT. It specifies CSAMGPTDRGRDTQYF. The chain has TRBV20-1 and TRBJ2-3, with 9 bases that match TRBD1. This CDR3 region has 16 residues. Germline V gene lookup returns CDR1 DFQATT and CDR2 SNEGSKA (reference sequence). V trimming: 6 bases; J trimming: 5 bases; junction bases outside the gene matches: 15.